This TCR beta chain comes out of a study of blood T cell repertoires in COVID-19. Study context: Two negative PCRs, clearance, or symptom resolution had been documented for recovered Cohort 3 donors. Samples taken during acute and convalescent COVID-19 were collected in the United States, Italy and Spain.

As originally analysed: It was from reference gene primer amplification that nucleated cell counts were estimated. Measured with immunoSEQ multiplex PCR; TCRdb has only the in-frame clones, and not every one. V and J calls and clone size are as listed in that table; D and trimming were resolved from the DNA. The table shows fewer than 200,000 clones, with around 83% occurring only once. The study drew participants aged about 18 to 89 years from roughly 25 US areas. The germline gives CDR1 SNHLY, CDR2 FYNNEI. The CDR3 loop spans 15 amino acids. Losses at the gene ends were 6 bases for V and 1 base for J; bases not matched to a gene: 3.

This receptor was obtained from a woman in her thirties or forties in a cohort exposed to, infected with or recovered from COVID-19 (not recorded which). The sequenced sample consisted of PBMCs or T cells enriched from blood (not recorded which). This rearrangement joins TRBV2 to TRBJ1-1, with 12 bases fitting TRBD1. The CDR3 loop reads CASRGQGAGNTEAFF. The CDR3 DNA reads TGTGCCAGCAGGGGACAGGGGGCGGGGAACACTGAAGCTTTCTTT.